These 18 T cell receptor beta chains were all obtained from the same sample, sequenced in a study of PD-L1 blockade in urothelial cancer. The time point denotes: pretreatment peripheral blood. Data came from immunoSEQ multiplex PCR; TCRdb stores just in-frame clones and leaves some out. There are 130,000 or so clones in the sample; about four fifths occur only once, and around 3.2% lies in the top ten. This sample comprised PBMCs, obtained around atezolizumab (anti-PD-L1) treatment. The receptors shown here come from a man aged 45-65 years with urothelial cancer.

V gene TRBV9 combines with J gene TRBJ2-7, with D tentatively TRBD2 (5 bases). Germline V gives CDR1 SGDLS, CDR2 YYNGEE. The CDR3 has 14 residues. V shed 2 bases and J shed 3 bases, with 12 bases lying between them. Here the CDR3 reads CASSVSSGGYEQYF. The CDR3 region has the DNA TGTGCCAGCAGCGTTTCCAGCGGCGGCTACGAGCAGTACTTC. The complete variable domain, with remaining parts taken from reference TRBV9 and TRBJ2-7, reads DSGVTQTPKHLITATGQRVTLRCSPRSGDLSVYWYQQSLDQGLQFLIQYYNGEERAKGNILERFSAQQFPDLHSELNLSSLELGDSALYFCASSVSSGGYEQYFGPGTRLTVT.

V gene TRBV19 combines with J gene TRBJ2-3; no firm D call. There are 15 residues in the CDR3. V dropped 4 bases and J dropped 6 bases, with 17 bases sitting between them. In germline, CDR1 is LNHDA, CDR2 SQIVND (reference sequence). The CDR3 nucleotides are TGTGCCAGTAGTAATAGTTTTAAGGCGGCGGATACGCAGTATTTT. Translated: CASSNSFKAADTQYF.

The chain joins TRBV6-5 to TRBJ2-7; TRBD1 matches 9 bases. Germline-derived CDR1 and CDR2 are MNHEY and SVGAGI. CDR3 length equals 14 residues. The trim removed 7 bases at V and 6 bases at J, leaving 10 bases unmatched. This CDR3 is CASTQDRGGFEQYF. Here the CDR3 DNA reads TGTGCCAGCACTCAAGACAGGGGGGGGTTCGAGCAGTACTTC.

The chain has TRBV5-1 and TRBJ1-1; D unresolved. This CDR3 comprises 15 residues. V dropped 6 bases and J dropped 1 base, with 16 bases sitting between them. The germline gives CDR1 SGHRS, CDR2 YFSETQ. The DNA for the CDR3 is TGCGCCAGCAACACCCTTGGAGGTCCGAACACTGAAGCTTTCTTT. Protein: CASNTLGGPNTEAFF.

The chain recombines TRBV29-1 with TRBJ2-1; D ambiguous. The CDR3 has 12 residues. Trimming cost V 1 base and J 6 bases, with 7 bases left between them. The germline gives CDR1 SQVTM, CDR2 ANQGSEA. This CDR3 reads CSVEALSNEQFF. In DNA, the CDR3 is TGCAGCGTTGAAGCTTTATCCAATGAGCAGTTCTTC.

V gene TRBV7-9 combines with J gene TRBJ2-7, with D possibly TRBD2 on 6 matching bases. V gave up 5 bases and J gave up 3 bases, with 17 bases separating them. The length of the CDR3 is 15 residues. Per germline, CDR1 SEHNR and CDR2 FQNEAQ (reference sequence). CDR3 loop: CASSHGSVTSYEQYF. The CDR3 DNA reads TGTGCCAGCAGCCACGGGTCCGTGACTAGCTACGAGCAGTACTTC.

This chain links TRBV5-1 with TRBJ1-1; the D is unclear. V gave up 2 bases and J gave up 0 bases, with 8 bases separating them. The CDR3 is 14 residues long. Looked up from germline, CDR1 is SGHRS and CDR2 is YFSETQ. The CDR3 nucleotides read TGCGCCAGCAGCTTCCAGGCTATGAACACTGAAGCTTTCTTT. Amino acid sequence: CASSFQAMNTEAFF.

This chain uses TRBV7-2 with TRBJ1-6; weak D call: TRBD1 (6 bases). The CDR3 length is 15 residues. V was trimmed by 2 bases and J by 10 bases, leaving 15 bases between them. Germline V gives CDR1 SGHTA, CDR2 FQGNSA. The CDR3 sequence: CASSLRRQGKSPLHF. CDR3 nucleotide sequence: TGTGCCAGCAGCTTACGTCGGCAGGGGAAATCACCCCTCCACTTT.

V usage is TRBV5-5 and J usage is TRBJ2-5; D might be TRBD1 (6 bases). V was shortened by 5 bases and J by 1 base, with 9 bases between the two germline ends. CDR3 length: 13 residues. Germline V gene lookup returns CDR1 SGHKS and CDR2 YYEKEE (reference sequence). In DNA, the CDR3 is TGTGCCAGCAGGTACAGGGCCCAAGAGACCCAGTACTTC. It encodes CASRYRAQETQYF. Full variable domain (rest looked up from reference TRBV5-5 and TRBJ2-5): DAGVTQSPTHLIKTRGQQVTLRCSPISGHKSVSWYQQVLGQGPQFIFQYYEKEERGRGNFPDRFSARQFPNYSSELNVNALLLGDSALYLCASRYRAQETQYFGPGTRLLVL.

The chain links TRBV28 to TRBJ2-7, with 8 bases matching TRBD2. The CDR3 length is 14 residues. Trimming took 2 bases from V and 2 from J; bases not matched to a gene: 2. Germline assignment: CDR1 MDHEN and CDR2 SYDVKM. The CDR3 bases are TGTGCCAGCAGTTTACTAGCGGGCGCCTACGAGCAGTACTTC. It is translated as CASSLLAGAYEQYF. The full variable domain, its missing parts supplied by reference TRBV28 and TRBJ2-7, is DVKVTQSSRYLVKRTGEKVFLECVQDMDHENMFWYRQDPGLGLRLIYFSYDVKMKEKGDIPEGYSVSREKKERFSLILESASTNQTSMYLCASSLLAGAYEQYFGPGTRLTVT.

This clone was found a few times. The V and J genes are TRBV7-9 and TRBJ1-5, with TRBD1 matching over 7 bases. The V and J ends lost 4 bases and 1 base, in that order; junction bases with no gene match: 4. CDR1 and CDR2 from the germline V gene are SEHNR and FQNEAQ (reference sequence). The CDR3 length is 15 residues. The CDR3 coding sequence is TGTGCCAGCAGCTCAGCGACAGGGAGCAATCAGCCCCAGCATTTT. Amino acid sequence: CASSSATGSNQPQHF. Using reference TRBV7-9 and TRBJ1-5 for the parts outside the CDR3, the full variable domain is DTGVSQNPRHKITKRGQNVTFRCDPISEHNRLYWYRQTLGQGPEFLTYFQNEAQLEKSRLLSDRFSAERPKGSFSTLEIQRTEQGDSAMYLCASSSATGSNQPQHFGDGTRLSIL.

This chain joins TRBV27 and TRBJ2-7; the match to TRBD2 covers 10 bases. The trim removed 5 bases at V and 6 bases at J, leaving 10 bases unmatched. Germline lookup yields CDR1 MNHEY and CDR2 SMNVEV (reference sequence). There are 15 residues in the CDR3. The CDR3 region has the DNA TGTGCCAGCAGTCCCGAGACTAGCGGGCGAGCCGAGCAGTACTTC. The encoded protein is CASSPETSGRAEQYF.

This chain uses TRBV5-5 with TRBJ2-7; a possible D gene is TRBD1 (6 bases). Per germline, CDR1 SGHKS and CDR2 YYEKEE (reference sequence). The V gene lost 0 bases and the J gene lost 2 bases, with 9 bases spanning the gap. This CDR3 has 14 amino acids. CDR3 loop: CASSLGTEAYEQYF. The CDR3 DNA reads TGTGCCAGCAGCTTGGGGACAGAAGCCTACGAGCAGTACTTC.

The rearrangement links TRBV7-9 to TRBJ1-3, with D perhaps matching TRBD1 (6 bases). V lost 4 bases to trimming and J lost 4 bases, with 8 bases between them. The CDR3 is made up of 13 amino acids. Germline V gene lookup returns CDR1 SEHNR and CDR2 FQNEAQ (reference sequence). CDR3 protein: CASSSGHGNTIYF. The CDR3 region has the DNA TGTGCCAGCAGCTCGGGACACGGAAACACCATATATTTT.

The chain links TRBV6-1 to TRBJ1-2; no clear D. The CDR3 contains 13 residues. CDR1 and CDR2 (germline): MNHNS, SASEGT. V gave up 5 bases and J gave up 5 bases, with 12 bases separating them. The CDR3 sequence is CASSPSPRYGYTF. CDR3 in DNA: TGTGCCAGCAGTCCCTCCCCTCGGTATGGCTACACCTTC.

The chain carries TRBV28 and TRBJ1-3; D is ambiguous. The germline CDR1 and CDR2 sequences are MDHEN and SYDVKM. V lost 5 bases to trimming and J lost 0 bases, with 11 bases between them. The CDR3 spans 15 residues. The DNA for the CDR3 is TGTGCCAGCAGTCCCCAGGCAATCTCTGGAAACACCATATATTTT. Amino acid sequence: CASSPQAISGNTIYF.

The chain combines TRBV7-2 with TRBJ2-5; a weak D match, TRBD1 (5 bases). Trimming took 7 bases from V and 2 from J, leaving 11 bases between them. Germline CDR1 SGHTA, CDR2 FQGNSA. CDR3 length equals 13 residues. CDR3 in amino acids: CASIQTVQETQYF. The CDR3 nucleotides are TGTGCCAGCATCCAGACAGTACAAGAGACCCAGTACTTC.

This rearrangement joins TRBV7-3 to TRBJ2-1; tentative D call: TRBD2 (6 bases). Trimming took off 6 bases at V and 4 bases at J, with 16 bases between the two ends. CDR1 is SGHTA, CDR2 FQGTGA, per germline. The CDR3 is 15 amino acids. In DNA, the CDR3 is TGTGCCAGCAGGGATAGCGGAGTGGGTTACAATGAGCAGTTCTTC. It is translated as CASRDSGVGYNEQFF. Looking up the rest from reference TRBV7-3 and TRBJ2-1 gives the full variable domain: GAGVSQTPSNKVTEKGKYVELRCDPISGHTALYWYRQSLGQGPEFLIYFQGTGAADDSGLPNDRFFAVRPEGSVSTLKIQRTERGDSAVYLCASRDSGVGYNEQFFGPGTRLTVL.